The 21 T cell receptor beta chains below all came from one sample that was sequenced in a study of T-cell memory formation after mild COVID-19. TCRdb used MiXCR to reprocess the 5' RACE reads, holding one entry per CDR3 protein. The repertoire holds roughly 480,000 distinct CDR3 sequences, about 23% seen once, with under 15% in the top ten. The sample was PBMCs or a T cell subset sorted from them (not recorded which). The source of these receptors is an adult woman who had mild COVID-19 (a few samples of this study predate the infection). Cell type and time point are not known.

This chain links TRBV7-9 with TRBJ2-1; D perhaps matches TRBD1 (6 bases). CDR3 length: 13 amino acids. Germline CDR1 SEHNR, CDR2 FQNEAQ (reference sequence). The germline V and J ends were trimmed by 4 bases and 8 bases, with 12 bases remaining between them. The CDR3 region is CASSSLGHYEQFF. The CDR3 bases are TGTGCCAGCAGCTCCCTGGGACATTATGAGCAGTTCTTC.

The rearrangement uses TRBV5-6 and TRBJ2-3, with 7 bases aligning to TRBD1. CDR1 is SGHDT and CDR2 is YYEEEE in the germline V gene. V was pared by 0 bases and J by 2 bases, with 12 bases of the junction left unmatched. This CDR3 is built from 18 residues. The DNA of the CDR3 is TGTGCCAGCAGCTTGGGATCCCAGGGGGAGAGAAACACAGATACGCAGTATTTT. This gives the protein CASSLGSQGERNTDTQYF. Drawing the rest from reference TRBV5-6 and TRBJ2-3, the complete variable domain is DAGVTQSPTHLIKTRGQQVTLRCSPKSGHDTVSWYQQALGQGPQFIFQYYEEEERQRGNFPDRFSGHQFPNYSSELNVNALLLGDSALYLCASSLGSQGERNTDTQYFGPGTRLTVL.

This chain joins TRBV4-3 and TRBJ2-3; no clear D gene. Trimming cost V 1 base and J 5 bases, with 7 bases left between them. Germline V gene lookup returns CDR1 LGHNA and CDR2 YSLEER. The CDR3 contains 13 residues. CDR3 sequence: CASSQVELDTQYF. The CDR3 DNA follows: TGCGCCAGCAGCCAAGTCGAGCTAGATACGCAGTATTTT.

This clonotype was observed a handful of times. The chain carries TRBV9 and TRBJ2-5; D call uncertain. The CDR3 covers 13 residues. The V gene's germline CDR1 is SGDLS and CDR2 YYNGEE. Trimming removed 0 bases from V and 5 bases from J, with 8 bases in between. CDR3 region: CASSVGGSETQYF. CDR3 nucleotides: TGTGCCAGCAGCGTAGGTGGTAGTGAGACCCAGTACTTC.

This clonotype showed up just a few times. The chain is built from TRBV2 and TRBJ2-7, with TRBD1 identical over 7 bases. This CDR3 contains 16 residues. Germline V gene sequence: CDR1 SNHLY, CDR2 FYNNEI. Trimming removed 1 base from V and 0 bases from J; junction bases left unmatched: 6. The CDR3 nucleotides read TGTGCCAGCAGTGAAGATTCCGGGACAGTCTCCTACGAGCAGTACTTC. Protein: CASSEDSGTVSYEQYF. Filled out from reference TRBV2 and TRBJ2-7, the complete variable domain reads EPEVTQTPSHQVTQMGQEVILRCVPISNHLYFYWYRQILGQKVEFLVSFYNNEISEKSEIFDDQFSVERPDGSNFTLKIRSTKLEDSAMYFCASSEDSGTVSYEQYFGPGTRLTVT.

The chain is built from TRBV29-1 and TRBJ2-7; D possibly uses TRBD1 or TRBD2 (5 bases each). The CDR3 contains 14 residues. In germline, CDR1 is SQVTM, CDR2 ANQGSEA. The V end was cut by 1 base, the J end by 2 bases, with 12 bases between. CDR3 residues: CSVEVPGRPYEQYF. CDR3 nucleotides: TGCAGCGTTGAAGTGCCAGGGAGACCCTACGAGCAGTACTTC.

This sequence joins TRBV5-8 and TRBJ2-7, with D tentatively TRBD1 (6 bases). Germline CDR1 is SGHTS and CDR2 is YDEGEE. This CDR3 is built from 13 residues. Trimming stripped 6 bases from V and 6 bases from J, with 16 bases between. CDR3 DNA: TGTGCCAGCAACGCTCAGGGGCTTGGCGAGCAGTACTTC. Its translation is CASNAQGLGEQYF.

The V gene is TRBV6-1, the J gene TRBJ1-5; weak D call: TRBD1 (5 bases). The V end was cut by 0 bases, the J end by 5 bases, with 17 bases between. The CDR3 contains 17 residues. Germline V gene lookup returns CDR1 MNHNS and CDR2 SASEGT. CDR3 nucleotides: TGTGCCAGCAGTGAAGCACTCCTTATGAAGGGGTATCAGCCCCAGCATTTT. Translated: CASSEALLMKGYQPQHF.

V usage is TRBV3-1 and J usage is TRBJ2-5; possibly TRBD1 or TRBD2 for D (5 bases each). Between the trimmed V and J ends, which lost 6 bases and 2 bases, there was a span of 16 bases. The germline V gene has CDR1 LGHDT and CDR2 YNNKEL (reference sequence). CDR3 size: 15 residues. In DNA form, the CDR3 reads TGTGCCAGCAGACAGAACAGCGAGGGGCAAGAGACCCAGTACTTC. This codes for CASRQNSEGQETQYF.

This chain connects TRBV29-1 to TRBJ2-1, with 10 bases lining up with TRBD2. The CDR3 length is 13 residues. The J segment lost 4 bases and the V segment lost 4 bases, leaving 1 base of the junction unmatched. The germline V gene has CDR1 SQVTM and CDR2 ANQGSEA. For the CDR3, the DNA is TGCAGCGTTGCGGGACTAGCGTACAATGAGCAGTTCTTC. Encoded protein: CSVAGLAYNEQFF.

This clonotype showed up just a few times. The chain carries TRBV6-1 and TRBJ2-2; D uncertain. Looked up from germline, CDR1 is MNHNS and CDR2 is SASEGT. This CDR3 spans 15 amino acids. Deletions cut 3 bases from V and 5 bases from J, with 13 bases between. Here the CDR3 reads CASSDQPLGTGELFF. CDR3 nucleotide sequence: TGTGCCAGCAGTGATCAGCCATTAGGGACCGGGGAGCTGTTTTTT.

This sequence joins TRBV20-1 and TRBJ2-1, with 7 nucleotides matching TRBD2. Looked up from germline, CDR1 is DFQATT and CDR2 is SNEGSKA (reference sequence). This CDR3 contains 15 residues. The junction had 7 bases not matched to a gene; V was cut back by 5 bases and J by 0 bases. The CDR3 bases are TGCAGTGCTGCAGACGGGGGGAGCTCCTACAATGAGCAGTTCTTC. It specifies CSAADGGSSYNEQFF.

This clonotype was detected only a few times. The chain's CDR3 is CASKLTSGSPSTDTQYF. As DNA, the CDR3 is TGTGCCAGCAAGTTAACTAGCGGGAGTCCCAGCACAGATACGCAGTATTTT. The chain couples TRBV6-4 to TRBJ2-3; 11 bases match TRBD2. From germline, CDR1 is MRHNA and CDR2 SNTAGT. This CDR3 spans 17 amino acids. Losses at the gene ends were 7 bases for V and 0 bases for J; bases not matched to a gene: 9.

The chain employs TRBV29-1 and TRBJ2-1; weak D call: TRBD2 (6 bases). V lost 4 bases and J 2 bases, leaving 12 bases between the germline ends. This CDR3 region has 14 residues. Germline loops: CDR1 SQVTM, CDR2 ANQGSEA. The CDR3 here is CSVVGGITYNEQFF. The DNA for the CDR3 is TGCAGCGTTGTTGGGGGGATAACCTACAATGAGCAGTTCTTC.

This chain links TRBV19 with TRBJ2-3, with 7 nucleotides matching TRBD2. The CDR3 consists of 14 residues. V lost 9 bases, J lost 6 bases, and 12 bases stayed unmatched. Germline-derived CDR1 and CDR2 are LNHDA and SQIVND (reference sequence). CDR3 in amino acids: CASRSASGGDTQYF. DNA of the CDR3: TGTGCCAGCCGATCGGCTAGCGGAGGGGATACGCAGTATTTT.

This clonotype showed up just a few times. The chain employs TRBV30 and TRBJ2-7; 8 nucleotides agree with TRBD2. Germline trimming cut 4 bases from V and 3 bases from J; bases unmatched to any gene: 8. The CDR3 totals 14 residues. The germline V gene encodes CDR1 GTSNPN and CDR2 SVGIG (reference sequence). The CDR3 spells CAWTPLADLYEQYF. CDR3 DNA: TGTGCCTGGACCCCACTAGCGGACCTCTACGAGCAGTACTTC.

There are a few counts of this clonotype. The V gene is TRBV12-3 or TRBV12-4, the J gene TRBJ2-3, with D possibly TRBD1 on 7 matching bases. Trimming cost V 3 bases and J 3 bases, with 16 bases left between them. This CDR3 is built from 16 residues. In DNA, the CDR3 is TGTGCCAGCAGTTTCCAGGGGGGAGGCGTTACAGATACGCAGTATTTT. Residues: CASSFQGGGVTDTQYF.

In this sample, this clonotype turned up many times. V and J are TRBV7-9 and TRBJ2-1, with D unresolved. The ends were cut back, 4 bases at V and 9 bases at J, with 10 bases in the middle. The CDR3 covers 12 residues. Looked up from germline, CDR1 is SEHNR and CDR2 is FQNEAQ (reference sequence). CDR3 sequence: CASSSGGGEQFF. For the CDR3, the DNA is TGTGCCAGCAGCTCGGGTGGCGGTGAGCAGTTCTTC.

This clonotype was picked up a small number of times. The chain links TRBV14 to TRBJ1-5; D is ambiguous. Germline CDR1 is SGHDN and CDR2 is FVKESK. The CDR3 is 13 amino acids. The germline V and J ends were trimmed by 3 bases and 7 bases, with 10 bases remaining between them. The CDR3 region is CASSHGPNQPQHF. The CDR3, as DNA: TGTGCCAGCAGCCACGGCCCGAACCAGCCCCAGCATTTT. The variable domain in full, with the rest retrieved from reference TRBV14 and TRBJ1-5, is EAGVTQFPSHSVIEKGQTVTLRCDPISGHDNLYWYRRVMGKEIKFLLHFVKESKQDESGMPNNRFLAERTGGTYSTLKVQPAELEDSGVYFCASSHGPNQPQHFGDGTRLSIL.

The rearrangement uses TRBV12-3 or TRBV12-4 and TRBJ2-7; D uncertain. The CDR3 has 14 amino acids. V was shortened by 0 bases and J by 5 bases, with 11 bases between the two germline ends. The chain's CDR3 is CASSLATWFHEQYF. The DNA for the CDR3 is TGTGCCAGCAGTTTAGCGACCTGGTTCCACGAGCAGTACTTC.

The chain uses TRBV6-6 and TRBJ1-1; a possible D gene is TRBD1 (5 bases). Germline V gene data show CDR1 as MNHNY and CDR2 as SVGAGI (reference sequence). This CDR3 region has 17 residues. Trimming pared 1 base from V and 1 base from J, leaving 16 bases between. CDR3 in amino acids: CASSYWPVGTKNTEAFF. DNA for the CDR3: TGTGCCAGCAGTTACTGGCCGGTGGGGACGAAGAACACTGAAGCTTTCTTT.